These T cell receptor beta chains were read from a single sample in a study of graft-versus-host responses after intestinal transplantation. No antigens are known for them. Profiling relied on immunoSEQ multiplex PCR, and the TCRdb table lists in-frame clones only, not all of them. The table records over 100,000 clones, about 92% of them present only once. The sample in question was unstimulated CD4+ T cells sorted from spleen or lymph node cells, obtained before transplant. These receptors all stem from a human donor who was the organ donor for an intestinal transplant. CDR3s include the opening cysteine and the closing phenylalanine or tryptophan.

TRBV9,TRBJ2-6,CASSVAAPQAKTSSGANVLTF
TRBV28,TRBJ1-3,CASSLRGGNTIYF
TRBV4-1,TRBJ2-4,CASSQGSAAGGGNIQYF
TRBV5-4,TRBJ2-3,CASRDRDRGPTDTQYF
TRBV2,TRBJ2-5,CASSESGTLRWETQYF
TRBV19,TRBJ2-2,CASSLLAGGSTGELFF
TRBV9,TRBJ2-7,CASSHDRGGGEQYF
TRBV28,TRBJ2-5,CASSFRRGLETQYF
TRBV29-1,TRBJ2-2,CSVVRGGNTGELFF
TRBV4-2,TRBJ1-3,CASSQEVRGLPGNTIYF
TRBV6-1,TRBJ2-7,CASSQLAGADEQYF
TRBV25-1,TRBJ2-3,CASSDSTDTQYF
TRBV28,TRBJ1-1,CASSPSYMNTEAFF
TRBV5-6,TRBJ2-3,CASSLANVGSPDTQYF
TRBV4-2,TRBJ2-4,CASSQDSSGLADVVTKNIQYF
TRBV10-3,TRBJ2-4,CAISESRILAGLAKNIQYF
TRBV9,TRBJ2-1,CASSVERGRPYNEQFF
TRBV11-2,TRBJ2-1,CASKGGVDGTYNEQFF
TRBV7-9,TRBJ2-1,CASSHPARTSGGYNEQFF
TRBV6-1,TRBJ2-7,CASSRDRSSYEQYF
TRBV28,TRBJ1-1,CASSLSAENTEAFF
TRBV5-1,TRBJ1-1,CASSRQGIAEAFF
TRBV2,TRBJ2-5,CASSELAGAETQYF
TRBV6-4,TRBJ2-1,CASIFCGVEQFF
TRBV5-1,TRBJ2-2,CASSLGLSSTGELFF
TRBV5-1,TRBJ1-2,CASSHGRASNYGYTF
TRBV6-6,TRBJ2-5,CASSYSRDSRQETQYF
TRBV7-9,TRBJ1-2,CASSFLQGPVYGYTF
TRBV11-3,TRBJ2-7,CASSLSGTGSYEQYF
TRBV14,TRBJ2-6,CASSQDRVFGANVLTF
TRBV7-2,TRBJ2-5,CASSPGLAGGRETQYF
TRBV18,TRBJ2-2,CASSPPRGANTGELFF
TRBV15,TRBJ1-3,CATSRDPGSGNTIYF
TRBV19,TRBJ1-5,CASGTAMGHQPQHF
TRBV5-1,TRBJ1-1,CASSLTANTEAFF
TRBV6-1,TRBJ2-7,CASALDSYEQYF
TRBV28,TRBJ1-6,CASSFGSPPYNSPLHF
TRBV18,TRBJ1-2,CASSPTTPTGGNGYTF
TRBV4-1,TRBJ2-4,CASSQDRGVGEVNIQYF
TRBV9,TRBJ2-2,CASSALSGGNTGELFF
TRBV2,TRBJ2-7,CASSERIGQSSYEQYF
TRBV29-1,TRBJ2-5,CSVDPGTGQETQYF
TRBV6-5,TRBJ1-1,CASSPYRLNTEAFF
TRBV5-4,TRBJ2-5,CASSLLAGGLETQYF
TRBV19,TRBJ1-2,CASSTGQGVVTLYGYTF
TRBV5-4,TRBJ2-1,CASSQTSGPYNEQFF
TRBV5-1,TRBJ2-1,CASGVAGGPHNEQFF